This TCR beta chain stems from a study of control samples from healthy donors and cancer patients. TCRdb keeps only in-frame clones here, not all; method: immunoSEQ multiplex PCR. Of over 60,000 clones in the sample, 70% to 90% are singletons; the top ten hold under 2%. Germline CDR1 MNHNY, CDR2 SVGAGI (reference sequence). This CDR3 has 15 residues. V gave up 1 base and J gave up 2 bases, with 9 bases separating them. The TCR originated in a woman aged 55-75 years with head and neck cancer. The J gene is TRBJ2-1, the V gene TRBV6-6; D unresolved. The sample taken for sequencing was PBMCs. As DNA, the CDR3 is TGTGCCAGCAGTTACTATAAGGGCACCTACAATGAGCAGTTCTTC. Its translation is CASSYYKGTYNEQFF.